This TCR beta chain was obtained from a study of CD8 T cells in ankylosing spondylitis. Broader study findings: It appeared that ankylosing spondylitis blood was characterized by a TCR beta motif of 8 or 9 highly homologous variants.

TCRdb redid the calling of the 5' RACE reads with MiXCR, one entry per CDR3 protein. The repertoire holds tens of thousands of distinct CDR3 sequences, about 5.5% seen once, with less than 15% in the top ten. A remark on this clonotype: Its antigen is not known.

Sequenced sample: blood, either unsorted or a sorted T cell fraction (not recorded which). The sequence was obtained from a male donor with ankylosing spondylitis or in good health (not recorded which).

CDR3: CATSDLFGGSEQFF. The CDR3 DNA reads TGTGCCACCAGTGATTTGTTCGGGGGCAGTGAGCAGTTCTTC. The genes are TRBV24-1 and TRBJ2-1; either TRBD1 or TRBD2 may supply D (6 bases each). V shed 0 bases and J shed 9 bases, with 11 bases lying between them. Per the germline V gene, CDR1 is KGHDR and CDR2 is SFDVKD. This CDR3 contains 14 residues.